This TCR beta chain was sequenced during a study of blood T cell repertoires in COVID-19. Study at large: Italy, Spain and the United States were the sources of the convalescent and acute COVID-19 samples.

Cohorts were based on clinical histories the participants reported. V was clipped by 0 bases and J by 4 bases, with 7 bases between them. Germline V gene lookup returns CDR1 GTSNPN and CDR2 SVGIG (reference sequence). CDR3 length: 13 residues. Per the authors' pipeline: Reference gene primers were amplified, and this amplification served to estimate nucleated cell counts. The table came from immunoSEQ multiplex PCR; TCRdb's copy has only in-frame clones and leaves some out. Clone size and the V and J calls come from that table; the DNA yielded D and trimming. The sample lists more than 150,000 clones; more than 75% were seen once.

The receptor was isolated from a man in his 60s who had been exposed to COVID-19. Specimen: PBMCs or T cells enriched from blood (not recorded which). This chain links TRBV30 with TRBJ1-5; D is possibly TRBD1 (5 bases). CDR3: CAWSVAGNQPQHF. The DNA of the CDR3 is TGTGCCTGGAGTGTAGCAGGGAATCAGCCCCAGCATTTT.